The 3 T cell receptor beta chains below all came from one sample that was sequenced in a study of blood T cell repertoires in COVID-19. Measured with immunoSEQ multiplex PCR; TCRdb has only the in-frame clones, and not every one. The sample yields over 250,000 clones, about 92% seen once. The sample comprised PBMCs or T cells enriched from blood (not recorded which). The receptor source for this set is a man between 60 and 70 years old who had recovered from COVID-19.

The rearrangement uses TRBV5-1 and TRBJ2-1, with D unresolved. Trimming stripped 5 bases from V and 2 bases from J, with 14 bases between. The CDR3 is 15 amino acids. The germline gives CDR1 SGHRS, CDR2 YFSETQ. CDR3: CASSYAGQAYNEQFF. The CDR3 region has the DNA TGCGCCAGCAGTTATGCTGGCCAGGCCTACAATGAGCAGTTCTTC.

This chain connects TRBV15 to TRBJ1-4; D is possibly TRBD1 (6 bases). Trimming cost V 0 bases and J 0 bases, with 14 bases left between them. The CDR3 extends over 18 amino acids. From germline, CDR1 is LNHNV and CDR2 YYDKDF (reference sequence). The CDR3 region has the DNA TGTGCCACCAGCAGAGAGGGTCAGGGGAGAACAACTAATGAAAAACTGTTTTTT. Amino acids: CATSREGQGRTTNEKLFF.

The chain combines TRBV27 with TRBJ2-2; a possible D gene is TRBD1 (6 bases). V lost 5 bases to trimming and J lost 6 bases, with 13 bases between them. Germline V lookup: CDR1 MNHEY, CDR2 SMNVEV (reference sequence). There are 14 residues in the CDR3. The CDR3 sequence is CASSPDRFAGELFF. In nucleotides, the CDR3 is TGTGCCAGCAGTCCCGACAGGTTTGCCGGGGAGCTGTTTTTT.